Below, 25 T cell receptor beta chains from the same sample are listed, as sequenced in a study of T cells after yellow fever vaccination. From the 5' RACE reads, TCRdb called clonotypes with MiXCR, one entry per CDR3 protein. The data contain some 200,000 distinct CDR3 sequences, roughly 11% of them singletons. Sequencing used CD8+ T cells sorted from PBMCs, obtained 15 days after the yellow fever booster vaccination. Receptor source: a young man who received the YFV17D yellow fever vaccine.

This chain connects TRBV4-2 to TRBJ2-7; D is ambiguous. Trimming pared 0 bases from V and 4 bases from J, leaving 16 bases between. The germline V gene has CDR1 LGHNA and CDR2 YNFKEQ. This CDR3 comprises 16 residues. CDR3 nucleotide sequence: TGTGCCAGCAGCCAAGATGATACGAGAATTCCGTACGAGCAGTACGTC. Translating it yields CASSQDDTRIPYEQYV.

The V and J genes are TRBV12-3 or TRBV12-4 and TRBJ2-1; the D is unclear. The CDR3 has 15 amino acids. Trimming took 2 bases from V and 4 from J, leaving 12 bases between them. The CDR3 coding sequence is TGTGCCAGCAGTTTATGGAAGGGCCCTTACAATGAGCAGTTCTTC. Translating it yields CASSLWKGPYNEQFF.

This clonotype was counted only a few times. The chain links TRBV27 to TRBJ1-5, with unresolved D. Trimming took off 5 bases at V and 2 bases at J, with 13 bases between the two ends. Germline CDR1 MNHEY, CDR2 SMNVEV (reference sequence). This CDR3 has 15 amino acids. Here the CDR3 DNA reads TGTGCCAGCAGTCCACTCCCTGGCGGCAATCAGCCCCAGCATTTT. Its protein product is CASSPLPGGNQPQHF.

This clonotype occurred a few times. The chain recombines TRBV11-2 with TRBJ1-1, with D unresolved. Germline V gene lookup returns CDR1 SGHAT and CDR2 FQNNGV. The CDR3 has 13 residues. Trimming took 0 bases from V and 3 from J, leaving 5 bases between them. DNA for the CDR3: TGTGCCAGCAGCTTAGATCCGGACACTGAAGCTTTCTTT. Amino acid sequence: CASSLDPDTEAFF.

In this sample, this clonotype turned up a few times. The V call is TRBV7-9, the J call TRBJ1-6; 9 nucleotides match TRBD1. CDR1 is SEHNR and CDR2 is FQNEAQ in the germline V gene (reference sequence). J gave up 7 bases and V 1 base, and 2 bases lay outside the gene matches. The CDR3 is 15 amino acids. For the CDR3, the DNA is TGTGCCAGCAGCTTAGGTGGACAGGGGAATTCACCCCTCCACTTT. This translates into CASSLGGQGNSPLHF. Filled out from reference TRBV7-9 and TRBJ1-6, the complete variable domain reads DTGVSQNPRHKITKRGQNVTFRCDPISEHNRLYWYRQTLGQGPEFLTYFQNEAQLEKSRLLSDRFSAERPKGSFSTLEIQRTEQGDSAMYLCASSLGGQGNSPLHFGNGTRLTVT.

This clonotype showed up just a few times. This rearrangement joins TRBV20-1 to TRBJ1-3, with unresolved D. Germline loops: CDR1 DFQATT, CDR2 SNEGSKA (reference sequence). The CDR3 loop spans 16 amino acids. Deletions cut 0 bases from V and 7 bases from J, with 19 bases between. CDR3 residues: CSAREEGTPAGNTIYF. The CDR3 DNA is TGCAGTGCTAGAGAGGAGGGAACACCGGCGGGTAACACCATATATTTT.

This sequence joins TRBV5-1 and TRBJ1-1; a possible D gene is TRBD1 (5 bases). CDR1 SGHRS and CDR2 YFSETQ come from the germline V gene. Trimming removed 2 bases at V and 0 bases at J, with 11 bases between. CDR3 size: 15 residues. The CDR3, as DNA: TGCGCCAGCAGCTTCACCAGGGCCATGAACACTGAAGCTTTCTTT. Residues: CASSFTRAMNTEAFF. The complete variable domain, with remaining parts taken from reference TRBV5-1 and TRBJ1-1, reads KAGVTQTPRYLIKTRGQQVTLSCSPISGHRSVSWYQQTPGQGLQFLFEYFSETQRNKGNFPGRFSGRQFSNSRSEMNVSTLELGDSALYLCASSFTRAMNTEAFFGQGTRLTVV.

Written as DNA, the CDR3 is TGTGCCAGCAGTTGGAGGGACAGGGGGAACACTGAAGCTTTCTTT. It is translated as CASSWRDRGNTEAFF. The chain links TRBV7-2 to TRBJ1-1, with 10 bases aligning to TRBD1. J lost 1 base, V lost 6 bases, and 5 bases had no gene match. Germline CDR1 and CDR2: SGHTA and FQGNSA. This CDR3 contains 15 residues.

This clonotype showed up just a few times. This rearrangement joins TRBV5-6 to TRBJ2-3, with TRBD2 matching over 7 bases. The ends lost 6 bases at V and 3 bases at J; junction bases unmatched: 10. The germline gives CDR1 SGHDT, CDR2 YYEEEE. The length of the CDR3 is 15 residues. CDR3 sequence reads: CASTRTGEGTDTQYF. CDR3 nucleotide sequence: TGTGCCAGCACCAGGACGGGGGAGGGAACAGATACGCAGTATTTT.

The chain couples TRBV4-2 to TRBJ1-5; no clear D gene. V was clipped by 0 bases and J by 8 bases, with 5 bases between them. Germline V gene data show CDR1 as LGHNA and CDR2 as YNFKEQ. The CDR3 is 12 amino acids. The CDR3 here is CASSQELEPQHF. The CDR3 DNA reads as TGTGCCAGCAGCCAAGAATTGGAGCCCCAGCATTTT.

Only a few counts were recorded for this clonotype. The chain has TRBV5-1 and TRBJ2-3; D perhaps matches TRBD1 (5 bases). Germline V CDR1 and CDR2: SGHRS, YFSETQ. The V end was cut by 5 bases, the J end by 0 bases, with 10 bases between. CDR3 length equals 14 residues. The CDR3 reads CASRGEFSTDTQYF. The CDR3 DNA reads TGCGCCAGCAGAGGGGAATTTAGCACAGATACGCAGTATTTT.

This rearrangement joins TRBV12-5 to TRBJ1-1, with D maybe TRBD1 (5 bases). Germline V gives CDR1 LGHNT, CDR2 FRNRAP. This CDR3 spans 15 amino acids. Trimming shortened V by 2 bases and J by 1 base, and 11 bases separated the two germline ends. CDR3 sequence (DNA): TGTGCTAGTGGTTTGCCGGGACGGGAGAACACTGAAGCTTTCTTT. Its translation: CASGLPGRENTEAFF.

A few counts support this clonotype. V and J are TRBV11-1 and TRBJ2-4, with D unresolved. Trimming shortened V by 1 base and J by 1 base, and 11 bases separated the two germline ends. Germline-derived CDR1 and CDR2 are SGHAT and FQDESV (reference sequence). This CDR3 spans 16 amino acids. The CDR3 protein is CASSLDETGAKNIQYF. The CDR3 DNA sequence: TGTGCCAGCAGCTTAGACGAAACCGGGGCCAAAAACATTCAGTACTTC.

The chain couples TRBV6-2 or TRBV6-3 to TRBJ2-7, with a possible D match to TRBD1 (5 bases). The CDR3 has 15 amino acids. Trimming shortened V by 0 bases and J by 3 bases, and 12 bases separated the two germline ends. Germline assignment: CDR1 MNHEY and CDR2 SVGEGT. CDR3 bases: TGTGCCAGCAGTTACTCCCCGGACACCTTCTACGAGCAGTACTTC. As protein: CASSYSPDTFYEQYF.

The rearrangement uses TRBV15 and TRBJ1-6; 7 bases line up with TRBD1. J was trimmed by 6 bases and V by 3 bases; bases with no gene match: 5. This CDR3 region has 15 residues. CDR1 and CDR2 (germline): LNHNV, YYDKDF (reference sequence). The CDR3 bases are TGTGCCACCAGCAGGAGGACAGGTAGTAATTCACCCCTCCACTTT. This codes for CATSRRTGSNSPLHF.

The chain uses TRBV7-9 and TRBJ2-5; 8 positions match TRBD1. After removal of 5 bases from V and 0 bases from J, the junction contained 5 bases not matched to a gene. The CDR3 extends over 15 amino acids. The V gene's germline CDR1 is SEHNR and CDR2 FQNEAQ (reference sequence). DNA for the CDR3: TGTGCCAGCAGCCCCTGGACAGGGTACCAAGAGACCCAGTACTTC. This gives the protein CASSPWTGYQETQYF.

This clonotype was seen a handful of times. This CDR3 reads CASSQDAASGLLGETQYF. In nucleotides, the CDR3 is TGCGCCAGCAGCCAAGATGCGGCTAGCGGCCTCCTCGGGGAGACCCAGTACTTC. This chain joins TRBV4-1 and TRBJ2-5, with 7 nucleotides matching TRBD2. The CDR3 is made up of 18 amino acids. The V gene's germline CDR1 is MGHRA and CDR2 YSYEKL. V was clipped by 0 bases and J by 5 bases; unmatched bases: 15.

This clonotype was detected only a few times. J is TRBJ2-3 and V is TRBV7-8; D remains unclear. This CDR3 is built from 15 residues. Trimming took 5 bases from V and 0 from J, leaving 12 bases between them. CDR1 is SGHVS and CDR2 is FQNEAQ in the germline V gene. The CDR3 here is CASSPAVTSTDTQYF. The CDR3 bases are TGTGCCAGCAGCCCCGCGGTCACTAGCACAGATACGCAGTATTTT.

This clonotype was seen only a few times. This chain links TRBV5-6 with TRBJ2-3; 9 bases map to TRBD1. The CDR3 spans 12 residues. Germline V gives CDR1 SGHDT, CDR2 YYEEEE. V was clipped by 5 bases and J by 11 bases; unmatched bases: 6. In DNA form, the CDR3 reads TGTGCCAGCAGTAACAGGGGGCTCGAGCAGTATTTT. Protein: CASSNRGLEQYF.

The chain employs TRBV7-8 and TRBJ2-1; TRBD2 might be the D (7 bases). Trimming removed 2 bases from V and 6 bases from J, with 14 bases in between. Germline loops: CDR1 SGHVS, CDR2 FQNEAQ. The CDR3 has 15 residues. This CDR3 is CASSLWGGAANEQFF. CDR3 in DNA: TGTGCCAGCAGCTTATGGGGGGGGGCCGCCAATGAGCAGTTCTTC. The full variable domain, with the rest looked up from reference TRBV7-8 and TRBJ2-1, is GAGVSQSPRYKVAKRGQDVALRCDPISGHVSLFWYQQALGQGPEFLTYFQNEAQLDKSGLPSDRFFAERPEGSVSTLKIQRTQQEDSAVYLCASSLWGGAANEQFFGPGTRLTVL.

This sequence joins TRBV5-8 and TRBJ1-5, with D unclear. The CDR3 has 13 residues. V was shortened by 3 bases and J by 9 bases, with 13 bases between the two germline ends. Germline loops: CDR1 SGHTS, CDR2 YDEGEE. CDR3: CASSSRGEWPQHF. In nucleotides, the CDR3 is TGTGCCAGCAGCTCTAGAGGAGAATGGCCCCAGCATTTT.

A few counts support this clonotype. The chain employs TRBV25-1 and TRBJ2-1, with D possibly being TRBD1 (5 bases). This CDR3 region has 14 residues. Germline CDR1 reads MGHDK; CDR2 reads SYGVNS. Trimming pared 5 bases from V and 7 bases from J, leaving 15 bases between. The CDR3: CASSPQGWGNEQFF. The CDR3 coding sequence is TGTGCCAGCAGTCCCCAGGGTTGGGGAAATGAGCAGTTCTTC.

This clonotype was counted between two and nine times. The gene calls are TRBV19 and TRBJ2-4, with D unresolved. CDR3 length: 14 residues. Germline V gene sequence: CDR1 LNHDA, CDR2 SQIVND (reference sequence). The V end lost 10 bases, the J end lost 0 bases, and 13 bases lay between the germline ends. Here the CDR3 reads CATSRTLAKNIQYF. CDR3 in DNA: TGTGCCACCAGCAGAACCCTAGCCAAAAACATTCAGTACTTC.

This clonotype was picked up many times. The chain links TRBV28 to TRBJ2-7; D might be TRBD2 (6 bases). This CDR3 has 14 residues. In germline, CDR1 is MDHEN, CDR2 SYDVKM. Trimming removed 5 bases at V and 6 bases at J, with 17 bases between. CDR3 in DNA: TGTGCCAGCAGTGCCACGGGACTCCACTCCGAGCAGTACGTC. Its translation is CASSATGLHSEQYV.

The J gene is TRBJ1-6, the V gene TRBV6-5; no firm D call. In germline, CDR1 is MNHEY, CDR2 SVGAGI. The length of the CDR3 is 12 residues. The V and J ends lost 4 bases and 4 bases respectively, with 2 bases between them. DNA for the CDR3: TGTGCCAGCAGTTTTTATAATTCACCCCTCCACTTT. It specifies CASSFYNSPLHF.